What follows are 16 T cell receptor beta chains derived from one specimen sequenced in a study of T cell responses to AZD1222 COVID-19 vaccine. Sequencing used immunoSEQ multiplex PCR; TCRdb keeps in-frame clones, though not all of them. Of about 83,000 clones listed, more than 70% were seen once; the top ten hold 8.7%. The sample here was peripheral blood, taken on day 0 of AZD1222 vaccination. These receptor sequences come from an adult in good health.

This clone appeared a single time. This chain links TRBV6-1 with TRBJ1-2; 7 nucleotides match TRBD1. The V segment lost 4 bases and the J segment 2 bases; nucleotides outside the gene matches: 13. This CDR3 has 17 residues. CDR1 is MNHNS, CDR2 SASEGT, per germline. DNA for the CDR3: TGTGCCAGCAGTGTGAGTCGGTGGCAGGGGGAAAACTATGGCTACACCTTC. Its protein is CASSVSRWQGENYGYTF.

The CDR3 bases are TGTGCCAGCAGCAAAGGGACAGATAGCTCCTACGAGCAGTACTTC. Its protein is CASSKGTDSSYEQYF. The rearrangement joins TRBV27 to TRBJ2-7; 7 positions agree with TRBD1. Germline CDR1 is MNHEY and CDR2 is SMNVEV (reference sequence). The ends lost 6 bases at V and 0 bases at J; junction bases unmatched: 8. The CDR3 extends over 15 amino acids.

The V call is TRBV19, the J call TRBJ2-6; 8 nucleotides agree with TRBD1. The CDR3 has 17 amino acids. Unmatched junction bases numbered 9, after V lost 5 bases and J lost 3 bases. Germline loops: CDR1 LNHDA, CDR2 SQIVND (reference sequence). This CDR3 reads CASSRRTGFDGANVLTF. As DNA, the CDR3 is TGTGCCAGTAGTCGGAGGACAGGGTTTGATGGGGCCAACGTCCTGACTTTC.

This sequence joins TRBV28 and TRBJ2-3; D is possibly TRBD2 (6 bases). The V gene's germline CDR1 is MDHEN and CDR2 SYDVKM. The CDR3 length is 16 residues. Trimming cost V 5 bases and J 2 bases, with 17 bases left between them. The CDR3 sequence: CASSPFGTGATDTQYF. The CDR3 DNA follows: TGTGCCAGCAGTCCATTTGGGACTGGCGCCACAGATACGCAGTATTTT.

In DNA, the CDR3 is TGTGCCAGTAGTACCCGGACTAGCGGGGTGAGGGCAGATACGCAGTATTTT. As protein: CASSTRTSGVRADTQYF. This chain connects TRBV19 to TRBJ2-3; 12 positions match TRBD2. Germline loops: CDR1 LNHDA, CDR2 SQIVND (reference sequence). Losses at the gene ends were 4 bases for V and 4 bases for J; bases not matched to a gene: 9. This CDR3 is built from 17 residues. Variable domain in full (rest from reference TRBV19 and TRBJ2-3): DGGITQSPKYLFRKEGQNVTLSCEQNLNHDAMYWYRQDPGQGLRLIYYSQIVNDFQKGDIAEGYSVSREKKESFPLTVTSAQKNPTAFYLCASSTRTSGVRADTQYFGPGTRLTVL.

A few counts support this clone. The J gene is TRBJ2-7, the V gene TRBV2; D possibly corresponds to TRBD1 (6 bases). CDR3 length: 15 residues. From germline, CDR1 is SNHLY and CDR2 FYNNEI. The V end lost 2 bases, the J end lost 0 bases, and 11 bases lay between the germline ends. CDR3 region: CASSEYLGASYEQYF. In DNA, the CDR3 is TGTGCCAGCAGTGAATATCTGGGGGCCTCCTACGAGCAGTACTTC.

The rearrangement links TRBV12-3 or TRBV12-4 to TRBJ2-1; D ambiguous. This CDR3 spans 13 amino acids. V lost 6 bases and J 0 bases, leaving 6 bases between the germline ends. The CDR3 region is CASRGSSYNEQFF. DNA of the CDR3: TGTGCCAGCAGGGGTAGCTCCTACAATGAGCAGTTCTTC.

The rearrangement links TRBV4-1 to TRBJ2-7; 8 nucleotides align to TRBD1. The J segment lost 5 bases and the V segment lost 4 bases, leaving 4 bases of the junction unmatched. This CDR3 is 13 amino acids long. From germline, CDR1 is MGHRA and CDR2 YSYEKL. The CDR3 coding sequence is TGCGCCAGCAGCCGCGGACAGGGTAACGAGCAGTACTTC. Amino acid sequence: CASSRGQGNEQYF.

This CDR3 reads CASMYQETQYF. The CDR3 DNA follows: TGTGCCAGCATGTACCAAGAGACCCAGTACTTC. The chain carries TRBV2 and TRBJ2-5, with no clear D. Trimming stripped 7 bases from V and 0 bases from J, with 3 bases between. There are 11 residues in the CDR3. From germline, CDR1 is SNHLY and CDR2 FYNNEI.

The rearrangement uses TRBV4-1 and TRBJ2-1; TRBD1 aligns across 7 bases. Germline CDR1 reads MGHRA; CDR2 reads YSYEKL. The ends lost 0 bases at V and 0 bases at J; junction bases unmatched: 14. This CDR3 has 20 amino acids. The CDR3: CASSQEKRQGPLGSYNEQFF. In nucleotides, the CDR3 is TGCGCCAGCAGCCAAGAAAAGCGACAGGGACCTCTGGGCTCCTACAATGAGCAGTTCTTC.

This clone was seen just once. CDR3 coding DNA: TGTGCCAGCAGTTTATTCAGGGGCTCGCCAGGGACCCAGTACTTC. Its translation: CASSLFRGSPGTQYF. The rearrangement uses TRBV27 and TRBJ2-5; possibly TRBD1 for D (6 bases). V lost 1 base and J lost 7, with 16 bases in between. Per the germline V gene, CDR1 is MNHEY and CDR2 is SMNVEV (reference sequence). This CDR3 spans 15 amino acids.

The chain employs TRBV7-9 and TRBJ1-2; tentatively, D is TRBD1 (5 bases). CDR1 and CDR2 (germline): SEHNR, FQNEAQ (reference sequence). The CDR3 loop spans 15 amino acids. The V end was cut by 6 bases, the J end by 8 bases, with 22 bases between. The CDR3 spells CASRISASGDPGYTF. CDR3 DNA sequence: TGTGCCAGCAGAATTAGCGCATCGGGGGATCCGGGCTACACCTTC.

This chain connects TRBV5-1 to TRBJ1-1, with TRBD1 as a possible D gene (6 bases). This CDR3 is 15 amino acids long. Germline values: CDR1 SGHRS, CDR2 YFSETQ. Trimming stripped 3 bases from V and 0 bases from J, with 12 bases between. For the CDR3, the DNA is TGCGCCAGCAGCTCAGGGGTGTGGATGAACACTGAAGCTTTCTTT. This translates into CASSSGVWMNTEAFF.

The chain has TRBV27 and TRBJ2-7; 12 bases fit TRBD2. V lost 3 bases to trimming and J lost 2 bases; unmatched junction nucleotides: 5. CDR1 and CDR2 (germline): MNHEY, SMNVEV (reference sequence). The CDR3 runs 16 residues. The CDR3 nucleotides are TGTGCCAGCAGTTTCACCGGACTAGCGGGACCCTACGAGCAGTACTTC. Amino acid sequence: CASSFTGLAGPYEQYF.

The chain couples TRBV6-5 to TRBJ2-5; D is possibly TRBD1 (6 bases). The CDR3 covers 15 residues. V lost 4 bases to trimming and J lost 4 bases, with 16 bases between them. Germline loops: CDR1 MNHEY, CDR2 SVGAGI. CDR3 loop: CASSSNSGVGETQYF. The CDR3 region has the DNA TGTGCCAGCAGTTCCAACTCAGGGGTGGGAGAGACCCAGTACTTC.

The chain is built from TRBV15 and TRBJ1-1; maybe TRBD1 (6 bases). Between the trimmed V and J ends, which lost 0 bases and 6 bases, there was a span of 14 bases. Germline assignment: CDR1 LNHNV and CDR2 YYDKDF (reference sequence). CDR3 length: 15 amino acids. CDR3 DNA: TGTGCCACCAGCAGAGACCGCAGGGGTAGGTCTGAAGCTTTCTTT. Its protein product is CATSRDRRGRSEAFF.